This T cell receptor beta chain stems from a study of T cell responses to AZD1222 COVID-19 vaccine. Profiled with immunoSEQ multiplex PCR; TCRdb holds only in-frame clones, not every one. Found here are approximately 150,000 clones, approximately 91% of them singletons; the top ten hold around 1.2%. V lost 5 bases and J lost 3; bases outside the gene matches: 20. The CDR3 runs to 19 residues. CDR1 MNHNY and CDR2 SVGAGI come from the germline V gene (reference sequence). The sequenced sample was peripheral blood, obtained 28 days after the second AZD1222 dose. The V call is TRBV6-6, the J call TRBJ1-1; 8 bases line up with TRBD1. This sequence originates from an adult who received the AZD1222 COVID-19 vaccine. CDR3 nucleotide sequence: TGTGCCAGCAGTCCAATCCAACCGGGACAGGACTCTATCGACACTGAAGCTTTCTTT. Protein: CASSPIQPGQDSIDTEAFF.